This T cell receptor (beta chain) was recovered during a study of identical twins. Study-wide results and limits: Fewer insertions marked abundant cord blood beta clonotypes; young adult naive trended weakly, memory not at all. Because invariant MAIT and iNKT cells could be present, zero-insertion analyses could be partly confounded. It was cross-sectional statistical analysis, not following the same donors, that the conclusions relied on.

The trim removed 5 bases at V and 5 bases at J, leaving 10 bases unmatched. CDR3 length equals 15 residues. Germline-derived CDR1 and CDR2 are MDHEN and SYDVKM. On this clonotype: What it binds is not known.

TCRdb processed the 5' RACE reads anew with MiXCR; each CDR3 protein has one entry. The sample holds 450,000 or so distinct CDR3 sequences, 11% to 15% seen once. These same data were also listed under a study on yellow fever vaccine responses in identical twins. That work adds: On the reported evidence, twins' vaccine T cell responses seemed partly convergent and partly personalized.

The sample consisted of CD4+ T cells sorted from blood. V and J are TRBV28 and TRBJ2-7; 9 bases map to TRBD1. This TCR came from a young woman in good health. The CDR3 region has the DNA TGTGCCAGCAGTCTCACCCCGGGACAGGGTCACGAGCAGTACTTC. Translation gives CASSLTPGQGHEQYF.